Listed below are T cell receptor beta chains from one sample, sequenced in a study of CD8 T cells in Susac syndrome. Each CDR3 protein is one row after TCRdb ran MiXCR on the immunoSEQ multiplex PCR reads. This table holds about 190,000 distinct CDR3 sequences, roughly 94% found once. The sequenced sample was CD4+ T cells from PBMCs. The receptors originated from a human donor in good health. The conserved cysteine and the conserved F or W are not part of the CDR3 here. Fields, in order: CDR3 protein, V gene, clone size, J gene. Clone size appears in some rows only: once, few, many, or a class for an expanded clone.

CDR3: ASSPPREQYEQY
V: TRBV18
size: -
J: TRBJ2-7

CDR3: SARDQLAGGGFLF
V: TRBV20-1
size: -
J: TRBJ2-1

CDR3: ASSFGGHHQPQH
V: TRBV12-3/TRBV12-4
size: -
J: TRBJ1-5

CDR3: ASSLAPELF
V: TRBV12-3/TRBV12-4
size: -
J: TRBJ2-2

CDR3: ASSPIANADTQY
V: TRBV18
size: -
J: TRBJ2-3

CDR3: ATSDGQVYGYT
V: TRBV24-1
size: -
J: TRBJ1-2

CDR3: ASSPTAGISN
V: TRBV3-1
size: -
J: TRBJ2-5

CDR3: SVVGGFRVLT
V: TRBV29-1
size: -
J: TRBJ2-6

CDR3: ATSDPGLAGPNTGELF
V: TRBV24-1
size: -
J: TRBJ2-2

CDR3: ASSLKYPGRYGYT
V: TRBV3-1
size: -
J: TRBJ1-2

CDR3: ASSVEGITGELF
V: TRBV25-1
size: -
J: TRBJ2-2

CDR3: ASSLLDGYEQY
V: TRBV14
size: -
J: TRBJ2-7

CDR3: ASSYSRSLTEAF
V: TRBV6-5
size: -
J: TRBJ1-1

CDR3: ASSSGTGAHEQY
V: TRBV18
size: -
J: TRBJ2-7

CDR3: SARADTYNEQF
V: TRBV20-1
size: once
J: TRBJ2-1

CDR3: ASSQGAAAAGNEQF
V: TRBV3-1
size: -
J: TRBJ2-1

CDR3: ATADSDYGYT
V: TRBV2
size: -
J: TRBJ1-2

CDR3: ASSQVRDGYGYT
V: TRBV3-1
size: -
J: TRBJ1-2

CDR3: SVARNTEAF
V: TRBV29-1
size: -
J: TRBJ1-1

CDR3: SASPLIEFSGKSSYNEQF
V: TRBV20-1
size: -
J: TRBJ2-1

CDR3: ASSMEDSPLH
V: TRBV19
size: -
J: TRBJ1-6

CDR3: ASSVGVGASNQPQH
V: TRBV9
size: -
J: TRBJ1-5

CDR3: SATRQGRHTEAF
V: TRBV20-1
size: once
J: TRBJ1-1

CDR3: SVVSRRFSSYGYT
V: TRBV29-1
size: -
J: TRBJ1-2

CDR3: AWTSGIEETQY
V: TRBV30
size: -
J: TRBJ2-5

CDR3: ASSERTGATYEQY
V: TRBV9
size: -
J: TRBJ2-7

CDR3: ASSQSKGSHYGYT
V: TRBV23-1
size: -
J: TRBJ1-2

CDR3: ATSDSTGDTRHEQF
V: TRBV24-1
size: -
J: TRBJ2-1

CDR3: SVRLAGGAGETQY
V: TRBV29-1
size: -
J: TRBJ2-5

CDR3: SVERRETQY
V: TRBV29-1
size: -
J: TRBJ2-5

CDR3: SGGDSQPYEQY
V: TRBV29-1
size: -
J: TRBJ2-7

CDR3: ASGTAYGYT
V: TRBV14
size: once
J: TRBJ1-2

CDR3: SVGTGTANTGELF
V: TRBV29-1
size: -
J: TRBJ2-2

CDR3: ASSPTGGDGETQY
V: TRBV18
size: -
J: TRBJ2-5

CDR3: ASSLRDSRTHGYT
V: TRBV18
size: once
J: TRBJ1-2

CDR3: AISESTGIDTQY
V: TRBV10-3
size: -
J: TRBJ2-3

CDR3: ASSLATGTGFEQY
V: TRBV4-3
size: -
J: TRBJ2-7

CDR3: AWSVIAGGDTQY
V: TRBV30
size: -
J: TRBJ2-3

CDR3: ASSPLGGRVETQY
V: TRBV18
size: -
J: TRBJ2-5

CDR3: ASSRTQGTYNEQF
V: TRBV6-5
size: -
J: TRBJ2-1

CDR3: ASSVDPSSSGNTIY
V: TRBV9
size: -
J: TRBJ1-3

CDR3: SAIWTGGSGGYT
V: TRBV20-1
size: -
J: TRBJ1-2

CDR3: SVEALGYGQETQY
V: TRBV29-1
size: -
J: TRBJ2-5

CDR3: SVGLNTEAF
V: TRBV29-1
size: few
J: TRBJ1-1

CDR3: SAEGGDYYEQY
V: TRBV20-1
size: -
J: TRBJ2-7

CDR3: ASRRRVLNTEAF
V: TRBV2
size: -
J: TRBJ1-1

CDR3: SAGSHSYNEQF
V: TRBV20-1
size: -
J: TRBJ2-1

CDR3: ASSHPPGEEH
V: TRBV3-1
size: -
J: TRBJ2-7

CDR3: ATSRLGQGGYT
V: TRBV15
size: -
J: TRBJ1-2

CDR3: SVESGLGTGELF
V: TRBV29-1
size: -
J: TRBJ2-2

CDR3: ASRQRDFSDTQY
V: TRBV2
size: -
J: TRBJ2-3

CDR3: ASTGTGSGNTIY
V: TRBV2
size: -
J: TRBJ1-3

CDR3: AATGWSETQY
V: TRBV7-9
size: -
J: TRBJ2-5

CDR3: ATSDLRDRQF
V: TRBV24-1
size: -
J: TRBJ2-1

CDR3: ATSSRGGPTDTQY
V: TRBV15
size: -
J: TRBJ2-3